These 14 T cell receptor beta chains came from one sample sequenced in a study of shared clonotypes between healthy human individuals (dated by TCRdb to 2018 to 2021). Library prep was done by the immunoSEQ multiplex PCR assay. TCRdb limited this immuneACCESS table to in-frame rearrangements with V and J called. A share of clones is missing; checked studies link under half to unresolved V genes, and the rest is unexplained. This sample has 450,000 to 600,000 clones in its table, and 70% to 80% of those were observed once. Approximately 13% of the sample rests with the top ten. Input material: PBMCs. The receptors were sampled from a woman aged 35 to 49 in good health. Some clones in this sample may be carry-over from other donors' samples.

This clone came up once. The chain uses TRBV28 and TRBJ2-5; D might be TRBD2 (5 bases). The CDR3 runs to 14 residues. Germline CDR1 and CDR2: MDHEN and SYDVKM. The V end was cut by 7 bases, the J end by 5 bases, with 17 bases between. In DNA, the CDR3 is TGTGCCAGCATCCCCAGTTTCGGCGGGGAGACCCAGTACTTC. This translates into CASIPSFGGETQYF.

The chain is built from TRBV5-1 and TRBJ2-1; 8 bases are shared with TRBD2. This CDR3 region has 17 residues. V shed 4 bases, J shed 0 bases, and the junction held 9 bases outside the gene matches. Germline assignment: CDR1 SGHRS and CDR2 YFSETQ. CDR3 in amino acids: CASSHVGGRSSYNEQFF. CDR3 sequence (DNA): TGCGCCAGCAGCCATGTGGGCGGGAGGAGCTCCTACAATGAGCAGTTCTTC.

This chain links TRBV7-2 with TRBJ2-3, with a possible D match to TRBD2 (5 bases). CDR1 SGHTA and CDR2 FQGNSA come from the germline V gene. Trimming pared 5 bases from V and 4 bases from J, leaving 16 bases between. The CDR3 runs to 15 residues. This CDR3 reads CASSLTSWRPDTQYF. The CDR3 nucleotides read TGTGCCAGCAGCCTCACTAGTTGGAGGCCAGATACGCAGTATTTT.

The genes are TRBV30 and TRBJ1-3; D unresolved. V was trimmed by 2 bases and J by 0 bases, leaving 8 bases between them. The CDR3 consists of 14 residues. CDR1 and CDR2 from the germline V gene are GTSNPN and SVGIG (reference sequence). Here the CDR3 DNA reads TGTGCCTGGAGTACGGGATTCTCTGGAAACACCATATATTTT. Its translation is CAWSTGFSGNTIYF.

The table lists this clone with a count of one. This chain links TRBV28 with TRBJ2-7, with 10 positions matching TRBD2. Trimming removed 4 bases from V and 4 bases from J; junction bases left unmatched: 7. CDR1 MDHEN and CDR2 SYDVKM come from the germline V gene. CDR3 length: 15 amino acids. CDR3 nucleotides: TGTGCCAGCAGTTCCCCTAGCGGGAGCGCATACGAGCAGTACTTC. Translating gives CASSSPSGSAYEQYF.

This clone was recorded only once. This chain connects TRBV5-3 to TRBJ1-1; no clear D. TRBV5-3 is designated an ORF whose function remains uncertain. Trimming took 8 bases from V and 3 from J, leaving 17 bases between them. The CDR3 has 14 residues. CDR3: CASSNIVVDTEAFF. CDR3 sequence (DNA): TGTGCCAGCAGCAATATCGTGGTTGACACTGAAGCTTTCTTT.

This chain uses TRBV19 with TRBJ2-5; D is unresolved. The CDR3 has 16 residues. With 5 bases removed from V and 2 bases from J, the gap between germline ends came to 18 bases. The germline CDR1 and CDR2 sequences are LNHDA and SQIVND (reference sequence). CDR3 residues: CASSFKRRNRQETQYF. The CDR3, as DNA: TGTGCCAGTAGTTTTAAGAGGCGAAACCGACAAGAGACCCAGTACTTC.

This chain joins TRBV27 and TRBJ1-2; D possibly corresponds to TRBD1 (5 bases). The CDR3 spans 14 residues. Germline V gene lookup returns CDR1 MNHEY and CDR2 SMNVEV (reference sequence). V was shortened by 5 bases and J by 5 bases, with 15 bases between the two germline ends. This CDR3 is CASSLKQDVYGYTF. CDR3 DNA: TGTGCCAGCAGTCTTAAACAGGACGTGTATGGCTACACCTTC.

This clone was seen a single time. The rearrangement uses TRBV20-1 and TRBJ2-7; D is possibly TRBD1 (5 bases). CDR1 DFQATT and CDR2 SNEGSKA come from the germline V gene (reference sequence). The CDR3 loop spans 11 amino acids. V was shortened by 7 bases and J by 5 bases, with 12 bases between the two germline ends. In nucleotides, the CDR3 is TGCAGTGTTTATGACAGCCACGAGCAGTACTTC. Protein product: CSVYDSHEQYF.

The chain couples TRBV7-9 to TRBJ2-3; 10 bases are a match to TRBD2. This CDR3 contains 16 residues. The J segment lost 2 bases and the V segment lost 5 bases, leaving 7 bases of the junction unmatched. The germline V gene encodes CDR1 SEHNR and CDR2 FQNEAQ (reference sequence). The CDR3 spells CASSGPSGSPTDTQYF. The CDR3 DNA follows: TGTGCCAGCAGCGGACCTAGCGGGAGCCCCACAGATACGCAGTATTTT.

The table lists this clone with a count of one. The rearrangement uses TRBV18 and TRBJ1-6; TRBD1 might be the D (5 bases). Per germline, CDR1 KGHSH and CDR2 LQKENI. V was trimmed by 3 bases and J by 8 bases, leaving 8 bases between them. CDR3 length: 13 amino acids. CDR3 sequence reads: CASSPTEDSPLHF. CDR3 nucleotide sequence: TGTGCCAGCTCACCGACAGAGGATTCACCCCTCCACTTT.

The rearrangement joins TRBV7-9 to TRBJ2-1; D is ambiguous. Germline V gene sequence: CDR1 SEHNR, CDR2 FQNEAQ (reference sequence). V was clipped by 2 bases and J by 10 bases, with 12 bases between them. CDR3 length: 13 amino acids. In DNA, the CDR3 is TGTGCCAGCAGCTTATCCCGCTCTACCGAGCAGTTCTTC. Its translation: CASSLSRSTEQFF.

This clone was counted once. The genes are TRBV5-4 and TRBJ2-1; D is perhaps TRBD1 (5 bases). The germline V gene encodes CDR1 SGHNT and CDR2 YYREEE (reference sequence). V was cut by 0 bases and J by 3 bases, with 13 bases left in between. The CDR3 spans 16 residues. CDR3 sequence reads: CASSLEGHMRYNEQFF. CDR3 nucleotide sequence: TGTGCCAGCAGCTTGGAAGGACACATGCGCTACAATGAGCAGTTCTTC.

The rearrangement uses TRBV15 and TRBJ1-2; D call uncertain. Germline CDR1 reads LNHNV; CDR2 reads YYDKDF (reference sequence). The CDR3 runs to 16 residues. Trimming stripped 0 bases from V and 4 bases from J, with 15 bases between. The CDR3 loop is CATSRDGVAPLYGYTF. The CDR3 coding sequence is TGTGCCACCAGCAGAGACGGGGTGGCCCCACTCTATGGCTACACCTTC.